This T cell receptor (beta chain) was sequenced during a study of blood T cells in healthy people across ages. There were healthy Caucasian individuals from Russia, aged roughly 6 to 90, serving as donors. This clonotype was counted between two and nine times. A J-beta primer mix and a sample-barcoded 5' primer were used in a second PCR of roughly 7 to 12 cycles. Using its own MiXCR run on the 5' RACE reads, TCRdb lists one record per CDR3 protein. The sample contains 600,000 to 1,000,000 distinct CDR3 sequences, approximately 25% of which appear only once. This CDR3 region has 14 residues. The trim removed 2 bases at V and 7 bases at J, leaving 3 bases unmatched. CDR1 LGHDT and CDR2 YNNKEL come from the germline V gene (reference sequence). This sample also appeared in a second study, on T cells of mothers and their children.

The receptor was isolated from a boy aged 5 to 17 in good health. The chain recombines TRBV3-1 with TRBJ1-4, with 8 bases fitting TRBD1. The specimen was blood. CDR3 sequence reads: CASSQQGAGEKLFF. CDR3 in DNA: TGTGCCAGCAGCCAACAGGGGGCTGGTGAAAAACTGTTTTTT.